The clone carrying this T cell receptor beta chain was seen ten or more times. The antigen is undetermined. Absence of ophthalmopathy progression within 18 months defined stable Graves' hyperthyroidism. This sample was taken from a study of T cells in Graves' hyperthyroidism and ophthalmopathy. Study context: It was at initial diagnosis, before any treatment, that peripheral blood was collected.

The CDR3 spans 18 residues. From germline, CDR1 is SGHNT and CDR2 YENEEA. The ends lost 2 bases at V and 1 base at J; junction bases unmatched: 10. The CDR3 regions of TCR beta were amplified from RNA transcripts. The TCR CDR3 first-round RT-PCR relied on the HTBI primer set. TCRdb re-called the multiplex PCR reads with MiXCR, one entry per CDR3 protein. Of around 190,000 distinct CDR3 sequences listed, approximately 16% are singletons. Whole-study findings and limits: Clonotypes that were expanded in thyroid above 0.001 mostly appeared in blood too.

This sequence joins TRBV11-3 and TRBJ2-3; 9 bases line up with TRBD2. Sample: blood. This TCR was sampled from a woman aged 45-65 years with Graves' hyperthyroidism. The CDR3 DNA reads as TGTGCCAGCAGCTTATGGGCGGGAGGGCCGGGAGGCACAGATACGCAGTATTTT. Amino acids: CASSLWAGGPGGTDTQYF.